These T cell receptor beta chains were read from a single sample in a study of identifying expanded T cells in peripheral blood. This table comes from immunoSEQ multiplex PCR, and its TCRdb copy is limited to in-frame clones, with some not included. The data contain about 100,000 clones, approximately 88% of them singletons. Input material: blood. The receptors derive from a person aged 18 to 75 in good health. Each CDR3 is given with its conserved first and last residue. D genes are given only for firm matches. Clone size, where shown, is once, few, many, or a class for clones that have expanded.

>TRBV6-5|NA|NA|TRBJ1-1
CASSRSGGNEAFF
TGTGCCAGCAGCCGGTCGGGCGGAAATGAAGCTTTCTTT
>TRBV6-6|NA|NA|TRBJ1-5
CASRAGADNQPQHF
TGTGCCAGCCGGGCCGGGGCAGACAATCAGCCCCAGCATTTT
>TRBV9|NA|NA|TRBJ1-1
CASSPIQGPNTEAFF
TGTGCCAGCAGTCCCATTCAGGGTCCGAACACTGAAGCTTTCTTT
>TRBV21-1|NA|NA|TRBJ1-5
CASSKFPRGALGQPQHF
TGTGCCAGCAGCAAGTTCCCCAGGGGTGCCCTTGGTCAGCCCCAGCATTTT
>TRBV5-4|TRBD2|NA|TRBJ2-1
CASSLGTSGGWEQFF
TGTGCCAGCAGCTTGGGGACTAGCGGGGGTTGGGAGCAGTTCTTC
>TRBV2|NA|NA|TRBJ1-5
CASSEAGGKQPQHF
TGTGCCAGCAGTGAAGCGGGGGGAAAGCAGCCCCAGCATTTT
>TRBV6-6|TRBD1|once|TRBJ1-6
CASRISGQGGSPLHF
TGTGCCAGCAGAATAAGCGGACAGGGCGGATCACCCCTCCACTTT
>TRBV7-9|NA|NA|TRBJ2-7
CASSLEGPSYEQYF
TGTGCCAGCAGCTTAGAGGGACCCTCCTACGAGCAGTACTTC
>TRBV10-3|TRBD2|NA|TRBJ2-1
CAIMQAGAENEQFF
TGTGCCATCATGCAAGCGGGAGCGGAGAATGAGCAGTTCTTC
>TRBV5-6|NA|NA|TRBJ1-6
CASSRRGTDDNSPLHF
TGTGCCAGCAGCCGACGCGGGACCGATGATAATTCACCCCTCCACTTT
>TRBV10-3|NA|NA|TRBJ1-3
CAISESAPTGNTIYF
TGTGCCATCAGTGAATCCGCCCCTACTGGAAACACCATATATTTT
>TRBV19|NA|NA|TRBJ2-3
CASSIDRQTPSTDTQYF
TGTGCCAGTAGTATAGACCGACAGACTCCTAGCACAGATACGCAGTATTTT
>TRBV29-1|NA|NA|TRBJ1-6
CSVGEGNSPLHF
TGCAGCGTTGGGGAGGGAAATTCACCCCTCCACTTT
>TRBV29-1|TRBD1|NA|TRBJ1-2
CSAGPAGGILVNGYTF
TGCAGCGCTGGGCCGGCAGGGGGAATTTTAGTGAATGGCTACACCTTC
>TRBV11-2|NA|NA|TRBJ2-3
CASSLQSPPDTQYF
TGTGCCAGCAGCCTACAATCCCCCCCAGATACGCAGTATTTT
>TRBV19|TRBD1|once|TRBJ2-1
CASSIDIDRGLFNEQFF
TGTGCCAGTAGTATAGATATAGACAGGGGCTTGTTCAATGAGCAGTTCTTC
>TRBV7-6|TRBD2|NA|TRBJ2-1
CASSTGLAGHNEQFF
TGTGCCAGCAGCACGGGACTAGCGGGACACAATGAGCAGTTCTTC
>TRBV6-5|NA|NA|TRBJ2-4
CASSYLPRGAKNIQYF
TGTGCCAGCAGTTACCTCCCAAGGGGAGCCAAAAACATTCAGTACTTC